These 5 T cell receptor beta chains were all obtained from the same sample, sequenced in a study of shared clonotypes between healthy human individuals. Measured with immunoSEQ multiplex PCR; TCRdb has only the in-frame clones, and not every one. The sample comprises 2 million to 3 million clones, roughly 93% of which are singletons, and around 0.4% rests with the top ten. Sequenced: naive CD4+ T cells from PBMCs. Subset reported: CD45RA+ positively selected. The receptors were sampled from a man aged 18-30 years in good health. Some clones in this sample may be carry-over from other donors' samples.

The chain is built from TRBV4-1 and TRBJ1-2, with a weak D call TRBD1 (5 bases). This CDR3 region has 13 residues. Germline-derived CDR1 and CDR2 are MGHRA and YSYEKL. V was shortened by 3 bases and J by 4 bases, with 9 bases between the two germline ends. CDR3 region: CASSHPGGYGYTF. The DNA of the CDR3 is TGCGCCAGCAGCCACCCGGGGGGCTATGGCTACACCTTC.

This sequence joins TRBV10-1 and TRBJ2-7; TRBD2 is a possible D gene (6 bases). This CDR3 is 16 amino acids long. Germline V gene data show CDR1 as WNHNN and CDR2 as SYGVQD (reference sequence). Trimming removed 3 bases at V and 4 bases at J, with 19 bases between. The DNA for the CDR3 is TGCGCCAGCAGTGACGCGGGGCGCGGGGCCCTATACGAGCAGTACTTC. Translation gives CASSDAGRGALYEQYF.

This sequence joins TRBV7-9 and TRBJ2-3; maybe TRBD1 (5 bases). Germline V lookup: CDR1 SEHNR, CDR2 FQNEAQ (reference sequence). Trimming cost V 1 base and J 0 bases, with 14 bases left between them. There are 17 residues in the CDR3. In DNA, the CDR3 is TGTGCCAGCAGCTTAGATTTTTTCAGGGTGAGCACAGATACGCAGTATTTT. Residues: CASSLDFFRVSTDTQYF. The whole variable domain, filled in from reference TRBV7-9 and TRBJ2-3, reads DTGVSQNPRHKITKRGQNVTFRCDPISEHNRLYWYRQTLGQGPEFLTYFQNEAQLEKSRLLSDRFSAERPKGSFSTLEIQRTEQGDSAMYLCASSLDFFRVSTDTQYFGPGTRLTVL.

The rearrangement links TRBV6-6 to TRBJ1-3, with D tentatively TRBD1 (6 bases). Deletions cut 6 bases from V and 1 base from J, with 7 bases between. This CDR3 has 13 residues. Germline V gene data show CDR1 as MNHNY and CDR2 as SVGAGI (reference sequence). CDR3 residues: CASSTGSGNTIYF. CDR3 bases: TGTGCCAGCAGCACAGGGTCTGGAAACACCATATATTTT.

The rearrangement uses TRBV28 and TRBJ1-4; D not resolved. The CDR3 has 13 residues. Trimming cost V 3 bases and J 8 bases, with 10 bases left between them. Germline V gene sequence: CDR1 MDHEN, CDR2 SYDVKM. This chain's CDR3 is CASSFPLGEKLFF. The CDR3 nucleotides read TGTGCCAGCAGTTTCCCCCTAGGGGAAAAACTGTTTTTT. The full variable domain, with the rest looked up from reference TRBV28 and TRBJ1-4, is DVKVTQSSRYLVKRTGEKVFLECVQDMDHENMFWYRQDPGLGLRLIYFSYDVKMKEKGDIPEGYSVSREKKERFSLILESASTNQTSMYLCASSFPLGEKLFFGSGTQLSVL.